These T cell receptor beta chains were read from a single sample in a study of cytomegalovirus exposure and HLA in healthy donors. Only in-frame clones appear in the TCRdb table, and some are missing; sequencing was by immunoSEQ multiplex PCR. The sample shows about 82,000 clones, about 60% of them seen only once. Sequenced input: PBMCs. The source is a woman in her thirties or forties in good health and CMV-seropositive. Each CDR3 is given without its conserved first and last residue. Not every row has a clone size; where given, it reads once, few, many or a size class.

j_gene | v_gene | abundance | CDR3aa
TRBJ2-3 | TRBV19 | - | ASSILQGPTDTQY
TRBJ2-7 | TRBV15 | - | ATSRELAAGRQY
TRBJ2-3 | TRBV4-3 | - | ASSQLAASGSRVTDTQY
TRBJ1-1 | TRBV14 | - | ASSPLATFTEAF
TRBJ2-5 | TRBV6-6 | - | ASRDGTSGQETQY
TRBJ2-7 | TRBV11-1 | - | ASSWGQGASYEQY
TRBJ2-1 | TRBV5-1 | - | ASRRTSGDNEQF
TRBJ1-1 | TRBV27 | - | ASSRDRGYTEAF
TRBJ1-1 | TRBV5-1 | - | ASRSSTGVAEAF
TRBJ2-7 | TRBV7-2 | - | ASSSGQGSSYEQY
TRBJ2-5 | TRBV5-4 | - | ASSPGDRPETQY
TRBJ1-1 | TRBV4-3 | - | ASSPLGDTEAF
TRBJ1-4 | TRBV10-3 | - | AISDSGFREKLF
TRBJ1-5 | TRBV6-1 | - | ASSVLVPYSNQPQH
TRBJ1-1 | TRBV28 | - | ASRRQIMNTEDF
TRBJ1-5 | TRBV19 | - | ASSNHPPGTGFMQPQH
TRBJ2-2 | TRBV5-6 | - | ASSLGLSTGELF
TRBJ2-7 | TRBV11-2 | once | ASSGPGQGFNEQY
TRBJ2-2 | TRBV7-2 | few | ASSARDRGLTGELF
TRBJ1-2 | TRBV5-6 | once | ASSLFGDSPVRGYT
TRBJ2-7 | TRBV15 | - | ATSRDRLASYEQY
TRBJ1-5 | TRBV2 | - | ASRREDQPQH
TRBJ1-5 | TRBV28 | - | ASSRSQGGYQPQH
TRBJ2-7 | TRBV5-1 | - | ASRPQQGAPGEQY
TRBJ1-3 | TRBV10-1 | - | ASSPISGNTIY
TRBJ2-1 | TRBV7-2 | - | ASSRSGTSGSSSYNEQF
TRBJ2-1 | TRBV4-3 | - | ASSQGSMGEATYNEQF
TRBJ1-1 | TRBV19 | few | ASSIGTRDRNTEAF
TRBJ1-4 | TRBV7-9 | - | ASSREEGKLF
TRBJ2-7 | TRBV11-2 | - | ASSSRPSGSSYEQY
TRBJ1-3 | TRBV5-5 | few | ASSLVQGNTIY
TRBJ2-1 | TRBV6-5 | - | ASTQGASNEQF
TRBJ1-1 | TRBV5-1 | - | ASTRGQENTEAF
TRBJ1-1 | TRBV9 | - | ASSSKSAGPMNTEAF
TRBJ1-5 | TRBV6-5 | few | ASTKETGTEPQH
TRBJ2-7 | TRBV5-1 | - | ASSLFRGREQY
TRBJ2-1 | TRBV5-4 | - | ASSGDLAANEQF
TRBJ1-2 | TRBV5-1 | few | ASSFNRGRDYGYT
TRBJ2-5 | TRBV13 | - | ASSLGGGPLGETQY
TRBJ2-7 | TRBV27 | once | ASSLGRPSGEQY
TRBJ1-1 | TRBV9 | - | ASSADRMNTEAF
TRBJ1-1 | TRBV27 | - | ASTTRGTEAF
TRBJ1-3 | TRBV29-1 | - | SVEDKVPPQGGVGNTIY
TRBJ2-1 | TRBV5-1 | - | ASKDGLGTSYNEQF
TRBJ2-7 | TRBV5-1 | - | ASSLGGRTYEQY
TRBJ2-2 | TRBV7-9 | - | ASSVAGTGPSTGELF
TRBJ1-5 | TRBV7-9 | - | ASSLTSDQPQH
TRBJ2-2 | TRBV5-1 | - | ASSAGTFFTGELF
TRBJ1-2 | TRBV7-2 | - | ASSLGTATGYT
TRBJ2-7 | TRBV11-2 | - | ASSLGWTGNNEQY
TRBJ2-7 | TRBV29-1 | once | SVDGEPSGSKQY
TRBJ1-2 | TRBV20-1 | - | SARAFGYT
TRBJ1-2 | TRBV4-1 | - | ASSHLQGPINYGYT
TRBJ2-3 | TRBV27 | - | ATFSGRQGTQY
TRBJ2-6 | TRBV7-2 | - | ASSLASGVGANVLT
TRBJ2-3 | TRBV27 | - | ASSSSGRSTDTQY
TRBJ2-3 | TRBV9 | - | ASSESGTTSDTQY
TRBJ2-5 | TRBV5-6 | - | ASSSLAGSGETQY
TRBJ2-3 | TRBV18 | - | ASSPRAEGDTQY
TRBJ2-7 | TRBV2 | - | ATRTGVISHEQY